The sequence of this T cell receptor beta chain was determined in a study of type 1 and type 2 diabetes patients. CDR1 and CDR2 from the germline V gene are SGHVS and FQNEAQ. This CDR3 has 14 amino acids. V trimming: 3 bases; J trimming: 4 bases; junction bases outside the gene matches: 3. Anyone with other autoimmune disease or infection in the prior four weeks was excluded. The PCR template was genomic DNA. Multiplex PCR with 30 forward and 13 reverse primers amplified the TCR beta CDR3. TCRdb called the multiplex PCR reads again in MiXCR, with one record for every CDR3 protein. The sample contains around 300,000 distinct CDR3 sequences, 40% to 50% of which appear only once. This clonotype has at least ten counts. Its cognate antigen is unknown. Study-wide findings and caveats: Between type 2 diabetes and control samples, V and J usage averaged roughly 0.97 correlation. With limited T2D and control samples, some T1D-only expanded clones may not be T1D-specific.

The chain joins TRBV7-8 to TRBJ1-2; TRBD1 agrees at 9 bases. This sequence originates from a man aged 18 to 30 with type 2 diabetes. Sequenced input: peripheral blood mononuclear cells (PBMCs). The CDR3 DNA follows: TGTGCCAGCAGCTTGGGACAGGGTGGCTATGGCTACACCTTC. It specifies CASSLGQGGYGYTF.